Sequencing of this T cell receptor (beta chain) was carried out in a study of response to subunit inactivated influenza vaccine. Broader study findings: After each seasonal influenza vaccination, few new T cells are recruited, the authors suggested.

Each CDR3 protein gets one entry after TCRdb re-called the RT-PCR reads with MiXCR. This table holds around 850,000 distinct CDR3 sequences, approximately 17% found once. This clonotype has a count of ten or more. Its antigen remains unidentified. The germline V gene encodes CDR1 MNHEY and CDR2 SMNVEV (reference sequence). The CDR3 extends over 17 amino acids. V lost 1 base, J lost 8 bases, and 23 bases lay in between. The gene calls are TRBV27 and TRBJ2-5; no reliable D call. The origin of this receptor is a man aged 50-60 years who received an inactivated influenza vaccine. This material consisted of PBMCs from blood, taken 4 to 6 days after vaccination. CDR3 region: CASSLYDPSVLKRTQYF. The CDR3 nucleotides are TGTGCCAGCAGTTTATACGATCCCTCGGTACTTAAGAGAACCCAGTACTTC.